This T cell receptor beta chain derives from a study of blood T cell repertoires in COVID-19. Across the whole study: Italy, Spain and the United States were the sources of the convalescent and acute COVID-19 samples.

The age range of participants was 18 to 89 years, with residence in under 25 US areas. Participants' reported clinical history set cohort assignment. Trimming pared 1 base from V and 8 bases from J, leaving 8 bases between. Germline assignment: CDR1 LGHDT and CDR2 YNNKEL (reference sequence). CDR3 length: 13 amino acids. In the authors' methods: Amplification with reference gene primers provided the estimates of nucleated cell counts. The table came from immunoSEQ multiplex PCR; TCRdb's copy has only in-frame clones and leaves some out. V and J calls and clone size are as listed in that table; D and trimming were resolved from the DNA. The sample lists about 250,000 clones, roughly 87% occurring once.

V and J are TRBV3-1 (or the pseudogene TRBV3-2) and TRBJ1-4; the D is unclear. The TCR was taken from a woman aged 25 to 39 with acute COVID-19. Sequencing was carried out using PBMCs or T cells enriched from blood (not recorded which). CDR3 region: CASSQVMEEKLFF. As DNA, the CDR3 is TGTGCCAGCAGCCAAGTAATGGAGGAAAAACTGTTTTTT.